This T cell receptor (beta chain) came from a study of blood T cell repertoires in COVID-19. Study overall: Some COVID-19 samples were acute and others convalescent; all came from the United States, Italy and Spain.

Generated by immunoSEQ multiplex PCR, the TCRdb table keeps only in-frame clones and is missing some. The sample has roughly 250,000 clones; around 82% are singletons. The CDR3 has 17 amino acids. The V segment lost 4 bases and the J segment 2 bases; nucleotides outside the gene matches: 5. In germline, CDR1 is WSHSY, CDR2 SAAADI. The chain is built from TRBV10-2 and TRBJ2-1; 13 bases agree with TRBD2. The source of this sequence is a woman in her seventies with acute or convalescent COVID-19. The source material was peripheral blood. The CDR3 reads CASSARTSGGPYNEQFF. Here the CDR3 DNA reads TGCGCCAGCAGTGCCCGGACTAGCGGGGGCCCCTACAATGAGCAGTTCTTC.